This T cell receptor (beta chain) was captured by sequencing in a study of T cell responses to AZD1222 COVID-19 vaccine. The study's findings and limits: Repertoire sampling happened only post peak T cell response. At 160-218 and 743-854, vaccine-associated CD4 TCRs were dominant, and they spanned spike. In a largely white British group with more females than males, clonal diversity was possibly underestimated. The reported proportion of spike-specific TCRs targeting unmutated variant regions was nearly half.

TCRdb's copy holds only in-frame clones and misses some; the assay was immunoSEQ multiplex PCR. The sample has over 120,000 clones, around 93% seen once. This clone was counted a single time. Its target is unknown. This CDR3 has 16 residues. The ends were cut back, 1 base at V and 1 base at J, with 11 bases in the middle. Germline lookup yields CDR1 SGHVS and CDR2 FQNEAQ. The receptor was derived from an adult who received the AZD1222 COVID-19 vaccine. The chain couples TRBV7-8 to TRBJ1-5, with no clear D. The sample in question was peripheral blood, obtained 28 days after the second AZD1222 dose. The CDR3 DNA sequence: TGTGCCAGCAGCTTAGTCGGCGGGTTGAGCAATCAGCCCCAGCATTTT. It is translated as CASSLVGGLSNQPQHF.